This T cell receptor (beta chain) was obtained from a study of T cell responses to AZD1222 COVID-19 vaccine. About the study: It was second doses at about 4 or about 12 weeks that were pooled. Notes on the study in general: Researchers report vaccine-associated CD4 TCRs spanning spike, with dominance at 160-218 and 743-854. Only a handful of AZD1222 recipients tested seropositive at baseline. Clonal diversity was possibly underestimated, and the donors were mostly white British, with more females.

This CDR3 spans 14 amino acids. The germline gives CDR1 MDHEN, CDR2 SYDVKM. Germline trimming cut 6 bases from V and 7 bases from J; bases unmatched to any gene: 6. Remarks on this clone: The antigen remains undetermined.

Only in-frame clones appear in the TCRdb table, and some are missing; sequencing was by immunoSEQ multiplex PCR. The sample has approximately 100,000 clones, around 94% seen once. This sequence was found in an adult in good health. This chain connects TRBV28 to TRBJ1-4; 9 bases are shared with TRBD1. The specimen comprised peripheral blood, sampled on day 0 of AZD1222 vaccination. CDR3 bases: TGTGCCAGCAGCATACAGGGGGCTGGTGAAAAACTGTTTTTT. It is translated as CASSIQGAGEKLFF.